The 12 T cell receptor beta chains below come from one sample, sequenced in a study of blood T cell repertoires in COVID-19. Method: immunoSEQ multiplex PCR; TCRdb's copy keeps in-frame clones and lacks some. Counted here are roughly 330,000 clones, more than 75% occurring once; the ten biggest clones make up roughly 10%. Input material: PBMCs or T cells enriched from blood (not recorded which). Receptors originate from a woman aged 18-29 years who had recovered from COVID-19.

The chain carries TRBV27 and TRBJ1-6, with TRBD1 as a possible D gene (5 bases). V lost 5 bases and J lost 7, with 9 bases in between. Germline values: CDR1 MNHEY, CDR2 SMNVEV (reference sequence). The CDR3 covers 13 residues. Here the CDR3 DNA reads TGTGCCAGCAGTCAGGGAGGGAATTCACCCCTCCACTTT. The encoded protein is CASSQGGNSPLHF.

In its sample, this clone was seen a few times. The gene calls are TRBV20-1 and TRBJ1-5; 9 nucleotides agree with TRBD1. Looked up from germline, CDR1 is DFQATT and CDR2 is SNEGSKA (reference sequence). The CDR3 extends over 14 amino acids. V shed 3 bases, J shed 5 bases, and the junction held 5 bases outside the gene matches. The CDR3 reads CSASGTGRDQPQHF. The CDR3 region has the DNA TGCAGTGCTAGTGGGACAGGGAGGGATCAGCCCCAGCATTTT.

The rearrangement links TRBV18 to TRBJ1-4, with D perhaps matching TRBD1 (5 bases). Trimming took 1 base from V and 5 from J, leaving 8 bases between them. The CDR3 consists of 14 residues. The germline CDR1 and CDR2 sequences are KGHSH and LQKENI. The CDR3 region has the DNA TGTGCCAGCTCACCACGGGAGGGGAATGAAAAACTGTTTTTT. Amino acids: CASSPREGNEKLFF.

The J gene is TRBJ1-2, the V gene TRBV13; D is perhaps TRBD1 (6 bases). The CDR3 totals 15 residues. Germline-derived CDR1 and CDR2 are PRHDT and FYEKMQ (reference sequence). V was clipped by 5 bases and J by 7 bases, with 20 bases between them. CDR3 protein: CASSPRRGASGGYTF. CDR3 DNA sequence: TGTGCCAGCAGCCCGCGACGGGGGGCCTCAGGTGGCTACACCTTC.

V is TRBV9 and J is TRBJ2-3; D not resolved. This CDR3 is built from 12 residues. The ends were cut back, 4 bases at V and 2 bases at J, with 5 bases in the middle. Looked up from germline, CDR1 is SGDLS and CDR2 is YYNGEE. The CDR3 loop reads CASSPSTDTQYF. The CDR3 DNA reads TGTGCCAGCAGCCCCTCCACAGATACGCAGTATTTT.

The rearrangement joins TRBV3-1 (or the pseudogene TRBV3-2) to TRBJ2-7; no clear D. V was cut by 5 bases and J by 4 bases, with 6 bases left in between. Germline CDR1 reads LGHDT; CDR2 reads YNNKEL (reference sequence). The CDR3 has 11 residues. CDR3 loop: CASSYYYEQYF. In DNA, the CDR3 is TGTGCCAGCAGCTATTATTACGAGCAGTACTTC.

This chain links TRBV4-1 with TRBJ2-5; D perhaps matches TRBD1 (9 bases). The V end was cut by 1 base, the J end by 2 bases, with 29 bases between. This CDR3 is built from 21 residues. Germline-derived CDR1 and CDR2 are MGHRA and YSYEKL. The CDR3 DNA reads as TGCGCCAGCAGCCAAGTTCCAGGACAGGGGAAGGTAGCGGGGCCACAAGAGACCCAGTACTTC. Protein product: CASSQVPGQGKVAGPQETQYF.

The chain couples TRBV6-5 to TRBJ2-7, with 11 bases aligning to TRBD1. The CDR3 sequence is 13 residues long. J lost 7 bases, V lost 4 bases, and 3 bases had no gene match. Germline V gene data show CDR1 as MNHEY and CDR2 as SVGAGI. CDR3 DNA sequence: TGTGCCAGCAGTTCCGGGACAGGGGGAGAGCAGTACTTC. Its protein is CASSSGTGGEQYF.

The V call is TRBV24-1, the J call TRBJ1-3, with 9 positions matching TRBD1. This CDR3 is built from 14 residues. V shed 12 bases, J shed 7 bases, and the junction held 12 bases outside the gene matches. The germline V gene has CDR1 KGHDR and CDR2 SFDVKD. The CDR3 coding sequence is TGTGCCGCCGCCCAACCGGGACAGGGTAACACCATATATTTT. This encodes CAAAQPGQGNTIYF.

This clone was counted between two and nine times. The J gene is TRBJ1-4, the V gene TRBV11-1; D gene uncertain. Deletions cut 6 bases from V and 6 bases from J, with 8 bases between. The length of the CDR3 is 12 residues. Germline V CDR1 and CDR2: SGHAT, FQDESV (reference sequence). CDR3 DNA sequence: TGTGCCAGCAGTGAGGGCGATGAAAAACTGTTTTTT. Its translation is CASSEGDEKLFF. Combining the CDR3 with reference TRBV11-1 and TRBJ1-4 gives the whole variable domain EAEVAQSPRYKITEKSQAVAFWCDPISGHATLYWYRQILGQGPELLVQFQDESVVDDSQLPKDRFSAERLKGVDSTLKIQPAELGDSAMYLCASSEGDEKLFFGSGTQLSVL.

The chain joins TRBV6-5 to TRBJ1-2; TRBD1 might be the D (6 bases). The CDR3 totals 15 residues. Germline V lookup: CDR1 MNHEY, CDR2 SVGAGI. With 2 bases removed from V and 3 bases from J, the gap between germline ends came to 13 bases. CDR3 in amino acids: CASSYRVGGDYGYTF. In DNA form, the CDR3 reads TGTGCCAGCAGTTACCGAGTAGGGGGAGACTATGGCTACACCTTC.

The gene calls are TRBV10-3 and TRBJ2-7, with D possibly matching TRBD2 (5 bases). V lost 6 bases, J lost 3 bases, and 9 bases lay in between. Germline values: CDR1 ENHRY, CDR2 SYGVKD. CDR3 length: 12 residues. The DNA of the CDR3 is TGTGCCATCAGGGAAAGCGGCTACGAGCAGTACTTC. It codes for CAIRESGYEQYF.